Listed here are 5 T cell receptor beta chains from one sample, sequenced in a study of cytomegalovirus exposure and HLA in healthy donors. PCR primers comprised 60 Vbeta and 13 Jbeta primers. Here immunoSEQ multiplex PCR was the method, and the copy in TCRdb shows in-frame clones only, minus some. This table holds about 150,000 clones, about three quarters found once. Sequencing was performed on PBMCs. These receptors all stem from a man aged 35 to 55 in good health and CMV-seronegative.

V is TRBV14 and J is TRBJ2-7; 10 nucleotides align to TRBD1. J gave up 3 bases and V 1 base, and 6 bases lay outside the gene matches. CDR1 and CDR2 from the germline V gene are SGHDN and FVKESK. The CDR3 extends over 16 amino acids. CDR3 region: CASSQGDGQGVYEQYF. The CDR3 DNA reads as TGTGCCAGCAGCCAAGGTGATGGACAGGGGGTCTACGAGCAGTACTTC.

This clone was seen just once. The CDR3 DNA reads TGTGCCAGCAGCTTGGCATCGGACAGGGGGGGCTATGGCTACACCTTC. It translates to CASSLASDRGGYGYTF. This chain links TRBV5-4 with TRBJ1-2, with TRBD1 matching over 10 bases. After removal of 0 bases from V and 4 bases from J, the junction contained 6 bases not matched to a gene. Germline values: CDR1 SGHNT, CDR2 YYREEE (reference sequence). This CDR3 comprises 16 residues.

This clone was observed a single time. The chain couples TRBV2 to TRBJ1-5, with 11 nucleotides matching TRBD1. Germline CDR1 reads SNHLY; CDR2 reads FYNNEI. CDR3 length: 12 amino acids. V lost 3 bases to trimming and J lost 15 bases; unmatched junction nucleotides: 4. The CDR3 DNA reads TGTGCCAGCAGTGAGGGACAGGGGGTCCTGCATTTT. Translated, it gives CASSEGQGVLHF.

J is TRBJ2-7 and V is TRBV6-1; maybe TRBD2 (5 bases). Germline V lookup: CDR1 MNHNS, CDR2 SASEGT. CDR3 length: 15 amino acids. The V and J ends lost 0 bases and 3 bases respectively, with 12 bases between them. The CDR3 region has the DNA TGTGCCAGCAGTGAAGCCCGGCCGGGAAACTACGAGCAGTACTTC. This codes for CASSEARPGNYEQYF.

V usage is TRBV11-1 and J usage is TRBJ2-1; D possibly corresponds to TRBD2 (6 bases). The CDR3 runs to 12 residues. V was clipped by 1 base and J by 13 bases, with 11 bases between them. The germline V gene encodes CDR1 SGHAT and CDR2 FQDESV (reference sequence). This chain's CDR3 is CASSLGPGRQFF. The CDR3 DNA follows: TGTGCCAGCAGCTTAGGTCCCGGGAGACAGTTCTTC.